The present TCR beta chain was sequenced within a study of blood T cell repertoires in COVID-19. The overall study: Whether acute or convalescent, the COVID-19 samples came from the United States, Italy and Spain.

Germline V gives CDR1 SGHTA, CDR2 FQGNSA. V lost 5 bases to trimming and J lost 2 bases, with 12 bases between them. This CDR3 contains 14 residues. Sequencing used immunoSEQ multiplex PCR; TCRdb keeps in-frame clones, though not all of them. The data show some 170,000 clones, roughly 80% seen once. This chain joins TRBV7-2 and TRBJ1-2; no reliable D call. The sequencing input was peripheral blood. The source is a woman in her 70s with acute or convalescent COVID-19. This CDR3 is CASSTLAGNYGYTF. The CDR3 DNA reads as TGTGCCAGCAGCACCTTGGCGGGGAACTATGGCTACACCTTC.